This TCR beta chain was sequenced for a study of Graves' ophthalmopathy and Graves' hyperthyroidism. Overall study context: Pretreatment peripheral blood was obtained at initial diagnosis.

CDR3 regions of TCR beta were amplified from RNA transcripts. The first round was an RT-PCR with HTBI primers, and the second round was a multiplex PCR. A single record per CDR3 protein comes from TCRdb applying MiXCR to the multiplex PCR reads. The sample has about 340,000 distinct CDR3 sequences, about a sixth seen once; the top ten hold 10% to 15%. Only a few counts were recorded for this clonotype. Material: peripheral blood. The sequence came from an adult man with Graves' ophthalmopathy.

Here the CDR3 reads CASSYSSQGSGNTIYF. The DNA of the CDR3 is TGTGCCAGCAGTTACTCGTCACAGGGTTCTGGAAACACCATATATTTT. The V and J genes are TRBV6-5 and TRBJ1-3; tentatively, D is TRBD1 (6 bases). The CDR3 contains 16 residues. Germline CDR1 is MNHEY and CDR2 is SVGAGI. The ends were cut back, 0 bases at V and 1 base at J, with 10 bases in the middle.